The entry that follows covers one T cell receptor beta chain sequence. The data originate from a study of blood T cell repertoires in COVID-19. This CDR3 spans 15 amino acids. Germline-derived CDR1 and CDR2 are SGHTA and FQGTGA. The V gene lost 4 bases and the J gene lost 5 bases, with 15 bases spanning the gap. Original handling: Reference gene primer amplification yielded estimated nucleated cell counts. Repertoires were generated with immunoSEQ multiplex PCR, while TCRdb's copy carries only in-frame clones and drops some. That table furnishes V, J and clone size, whereas the DNA furnished D and trimming. The sample comprises approximately 16,000 clones, 75% to 85% of which are singletons, and approximately 24% rests with the top ten.

The sample consisted of peripheral blood. The rearrangement uses TRBV7-3 and TRBJ2-1, with D perhaps matching TRBD1 (6 bases). The source is an elderly man with active or convalescent COVID-19. CDR3 region: CASSSNGQPDNEQFF. The CDR3 DNA sequence: TGTGCCAGCAGCTCCAACGGACAGCCTGACAATGAGCAGTTCTTC.